This T cell receptor beta chain was sequenced for a study of cytomegalovirus exposure and HLA in healthy donors. The V segment lost 5 bases and the J segment 8 bases; nucleotides outside the gene matches: 10. The CDR3 is 14 amino acids. CDR1 and CDR2 (germline): MNHNY, SVGAGI (reference sequence). This clone has a handful of counts. Its antigen is unidentified. General observations from the study: The HLA-A and HLA-B alleles of most subjects were reportedly predicted accurately from TCR beta sequences. Researchers reported that a few CMV-associated chains were confirmed in vitro as CMV antigen-specific.

Vbeta (60) and Jbeta (13) primers were used in the PCR. This table comes from immunoSEQ multiplex PCR, and its TCRdb copy is limited to in-frame clones, with some not included. Of 40,000 or so clones detected, 60% to 75% appear once; the ten largest clones hold around 4%. Sequenced: PBMCs. The chain combines TRBV6-6 with TRBJ1-2, with TRBD1 matching 8 bases. This TCR derives from a man aged 40-49 years in good health and CMV-seronegative. The CDR3 DNA reads as TGTGCCAGCAGTCCGGACAGGGAAGCTGGCGGCTACACCTTC. This translates into CASSPDREAGGYTF.